Listed below are T cell receptor beta chains from one sample, sequenced in a study of PD-1 blockade in classical Hodgkin lymphoma. Sequenced by immunoSEQ multiplex PCR; TCRdb stores in-frame clones only, minus some. The profile shows under 4,500 clones, around 87% of them singletons. Sequencing was performed on CD4+ T cells from blood, taken at baseline. These receptors were taken from a human donor with classical Hodgkin lymphoma. CDR3s include the opening cysteine and the closing phenylalanine or tryptophan. A D gene is named only where the DNA matches it firmly. Where a row states a size, it is once, few, many or the class of an expanded clone; other rows omit it.

V: TRBV19
J: TRBJ2-3
size: .
D: TRBD1
CDR3: CASSIGTGGTDTQYF
DNA: TGTGCCAGTAGTATTGGGACAGGGGGCACAGATACGCAGTATTTT

V: TRBV15
J: TRBJ2-1
size: .
D: .
CDR3: CATSSRSYNEQFF
DNA: TGTGCCACCAGCAGTCGCAGTTACAATGAGCAGTTCTTC

V: TRBV10-2
J: TRBJ2-7
size: once
D: .
CDR3: CASSGPGKRRISYEQYF
DNA: TGCGCCAGCAGTGGTCCCGGAAAGCGACGGATCTCCTACGAGCAGTACTTC

V: TRBV5-6
J: TRBJ2-7
size: .
D: .
CDR3: CASSLQDRAEQYF
DNA: TGTGCCAGCAGCTTACAGGACCGCGCAGAGCAGTACTTC

V: TRBV7-8
J: TRBJ2-3
size: .
D: TRBD2
CDR3: CASSLGLAGGTDTQYF
DNA: TGTGCCAGCAGCCTGGGACTAGCGGGTGGCACAGATACGCAGTATTTT

V: TRBV5-1
J: TRBJ2-3
size: .
D: TRBD1
CDR3: CASSLSTGARGMDTQYF
DNA: TGCGCCAGCAGCCTCTCGACAGGGGCGAGGGGAATGGATACGCAGTATTTT

V: TRBV9
J: TRBJ1-5
size: .
D: .
CDR3: CASSPPALWEPQHF
DNA: TGTGCCAGCAGCCCCCCGGCCCTTTGGGAGCCCCAGCATTTT

V: TRBV9
J: TRBJ2-2
size: .
D: .
CDR3: CASRQDVGELFF
DNA: TGTGCCAGCCGACAGGATGTCGGGGAGCTGTTTTTT

V: TRBV2
J: TRBJ2-5
size: .
D: .
CDR3: CASSEALETQYF
DNA: TGTGCCAGCAGTGAAGCGCTAGAGACCCAGTACTTC

V: TRBV19
J: TRBJ1-1
size: .
D: .
CDR3: CASSPRAGFGDTEAFF
DNA: TGTGCCAGTAGTCCCCGAGCGGGGTTCGGGGACACTGAAGCTTTCTTT

V: TRBV2
J: TRBJ2-6
size: .
D: .
CDR3: CASSDWGSGANVLTF
DNA: TGTGCCAGCAGTGACTGGGGATCAGGGGCCAACGTCCTGACTTTC

V: TRBV30
J: TRBJ2-4
size: .
D: TRBD1
CDR3: CAWSVGTGKDIQYF
DNA: TGTGCCTGGAGTGTAGGGACAGGGAAGGACATTCAGTACTTC

V: TRBV5-1
J: TRBJ1-5
size: .
D: .
CDR3: CASSLDTSNQPQHF
DNA: TGCGCCAGCAGCTTGGACACTAGCAATCAGCCCCAGCATTTT

V: TRBV10-3
J: TRBJ2-7
size: .
D: TRBD1
CDR3: CAISEGTGGQYEQYF
DNA: TGTGCCATCAGTGAGGGGACAGGGGGGCAATACGAGCAGTACTTC

V: TRBV6-5
J: TRBJ2-7
size: large
D: .
CDR3: CASSYRRSGYEQYF
DNA: TGTGCCAGCAGTTACCGGCGGAGTGGCTACGAGCAGTACTTC

V: TRBV19
J: TRBJ2-5
size: .
D: .
CDR3: CASSIDFSRTQYF
DNA: TGTGCCAGTAGTATTGACTTTTCTAGGACCCAGTACTTC

V: TRBV11-2
J: TRBJ2-7
size: once
D: TRBD1
CDR3: CASSSPGQKAYEQYF
DNA: TGTGCCAGCAGCTCGCCGGGACAGAAAGCCTACGAGCAGTACTTC

V: TRBV7-9
J: TRBJ1-1
size: .
D: .
CDR3: CASSLTGLAFF
DNA: TGTGCCAGCAGTCTGACAGGCTTAGCTTTCTTT

V: TRBV5-1
J: TRBJ2-3
size: .
D: .
CDR3: CASSHRTGDTDTQYF
DNA: TGCGCCAGCAGCCACAGGACGGGAGACACAGATACGCAGTATTTT

V: TRBV19
J: TRBJ1-1
size: .
D: .
CDR3: CASRRSGESSNTEAFF
DNA: TGTGCCAGTAGGCGCTCAGGGGAATCCTCGAACACTGAAGCTTTCTTT

V: TRBV7-9
J: TRBJ2-6
size: .
D: .
CDR3: CASSPGPRAGANVLTF
DNA: TGTGCCAGCAGCCCCGGGCCTCGGGCTGGGGCCAACGTCCTGACTTTC

V: TRBV6-5
J: TRBJ1-2
size: .
D: .
CDR3: CATTDRQYNYGYTF
DNA: TGTGCCACTACGGACAGACAATACAACTATGGCTACACCTTC

V: TRBV6-1
J: TRBJ2-7
size: .
D: TRBD2
CDR3: CASSASGGRYYEQYF
DNA: TGTGCCAGCAGTGCTAGCGGGGGACGATACTACGAGCAGTACTTC

V: TRBV18
J: TRBJ2-1
size: .
D: .
CDR3: CASSPPANTYNEQFF
DNA: TGTGCCAGCTCACCACCGGCCAATACCTACAATGAGCAGTTCTTC

V: TRBV6-6
J: TRBJ2-1
size: .
D: TRBD2
CDR3: CASSSTGTSNEQFF
DNA: TGTGCCAGCAGTTCAACCGGGACTAGCAATGAGCAGTTCTTC

V: TRBV20-1
J: TRBJ1-1
size: few
D: .
CDR3: CSAWTNWRAFF
DNA: TGCAGTGCATGGACCAACTGGAGGGCTTTCTTT

V: TRBV28
J: TRBJ1-1
size: .
D: .
CDR3: CASSLLGTEAFF
DNA: TGTGCCAGCAGTCTTCTAGGGACAGAAGCTTTCTTT

V: TRBV4-1
J: TRBJ2-5
size: .
D: .
CDR3: CASSQGHGGQETQYF
DNA: TGCGCCAGCAGCCAAGGCCACGGCGGGCAAGAGACCCAGTACTTC

V: TRBV19
J: TRBJ2-1
size: .
D: .
CDR3: CASSPTPHSDNEQFF
DNA: TGTGCCAGTAGCCCAACCCCCCACAGTGACAATGAGCAGTTCTTC

V: TRBV6-6
J: TRBJ2-2
size: .
D: TRBD1
CDR3: CASKDRGDTGELFF
DNA: TGTGCCAGCAAGGACAGGGGGGACACCGGGGAGCTGTTTTTT

V: TRBV11-1
J: TRBJ2-7
size: .
D: .
CDR3: CASSLAAGAIYEQYF
DNA: TGTGCCAGCAGCTTAGCGGCGGGGGCGATCTACGAGCAGTACTTC

V: TRBV5-1
J: TRBJ1-2
size: few
D: TRBD1
CDR3: CASSFTGTDYGYTF
DNA: TGCGCCAGCAGCTTTACCGGGACAGACTATGGCTACACCTTC

V: TRBV30
J: TRBJ2-2
size: once
D: .
CDR3: CAWTTQYTGELFF
DNA: TGTGCCTGGACTACCCAGTACACCGGGGAGCTGTTTTTT

V: TRBV6-5
J: TRBJ2-5
size: .
D: TRBD2
CDR3: CASIRGGGPQETQYF
DNA: TGTGCCAGCATTCGGGGCGGGGGGCCCCAAGAGACCCAGTACTTC

V: TRBV12-5
J: TRBJ2-3
size: .
D: .
CDR3: CASGLDLGSTDTQYF
DNA: TGTGCTAGTGGTTTGGACTTGGGGAGCACAGATACGCAGTATTTT

V: TRBV5-1
J: TRBJ1-6
size: .
D: .
CDR3: CASTTARSYNSPLHF
DNA: TGCGCCAGCACGACCGCACGTTCTTATAATTCACCCCTCCACTTT

V: TRBV30
J: TRBJ1-5
size: .
D: TRBD1
CDR3: CAWSPGTGLISNQPQHF
DNA: TGTGCCTGGAGTCCGGGGACAGGCCTTATTAGCAATCAGCCCCAGCATTTT

V: TRBV16
J: TRBJ2-7
size: .
D: .
CDR3: CASSQGTSPLYEQYF
DNA: TGTGCCAGCAGCCAAGGCACTAGCCCCCTCTACGAGCAGTACTTC

V: TRBV5-4
J: TRBJ2-3
size: .
D: .
CDR3: CASSLAGRAGPDTQYF
DNA: TGTGCCAGCAGCTTGGCCGGTAGGGCTGGACCAGATACGCAGTATTTT

V: TRBV7-6
J: TRBJ2-1
size: .
D: .
CDR3: CASSLVGASATYNEQFF
DNA: TGTGCCAGCAGCTTAGTTGGTGCTAGCGCTACCTACAATGAGCAGTTCTTC

V: TRBV10-3
J: TRBJ2-3
size: .
D: TRBD2
CDR3: CATAGSFLASGSSDTQYF
DNA: TGTGCCACCGCCGGATCATTCTTGGCTAGCGGGAGCTCAGATACGCAGTATTTT

V: TRBV11-3
J: TRBJ1-6
size: once
D: .
CDR3: CASSLVHRTAGSSPLHF
DNA: TGTGCCAGCAGCTTAGTACATAGGACAGCAGGCTCTTCACCCCTCCACTTT

V: TRBV7-9
J: TRBJ2-4
size: .
D: TRBD1
CDR3: CASSFYGQERQNIQYF
DNA: TGTGCCAGCAGCTTTTATGGACAGGAGAGGCAAAACATTCAGTACTTC

V: TRBV4-2
J: TRBJ1-2
size: .
D: TRBD1
CDR3: CASSLGQGGNYGYTF
DNA: TGTGCCAGCAGCCTCGGACAGGGCGGTAACTATGGCTACACCTTC

V: TRBV27
J: TRBJ1-5
size: once
D: .
CDR3: CASSLGGGVDQPQHF
DNA: TGTGCCAGCAGTTTGGGGGGAGGGGTAGATCAGCCCCAGCATTTT

V: TRBV4-1
J: TRBJ1-3
size: .
D: .
CDR3: CASSQVGGAQRRNTIYF
DNA: TGCGCCAGCAGCCAAGTCGGTGGGGCCCAACGGAGAAACACCATATATTTT

V: TRBV7-9
J: TRBJ1-1
size: .
D: .
CDR3: CASSLGSMPIGGTEAFF
DNA: TGTGCCAGCAGCTTAGGGTCAATGCCAATTGGGGGGACTGAAGCTTTCTTT

V: TRBV19
J: TRBJ1-4
size: .
D: TRBD1
CDR3: CASTRQGVHEKLFF
DNA: TGTGCCAGTACCCGACAGGGGGTTCATGAAAAACTGTTTTTT

V: TRBV7-9
J: TRBJ2-7
size: .
D: .
CDR3: CASSLTRGYEQYF
DNA: TGTGCCAGCAGCTTAACCAGGGGCTACGAGCAGTACTTC

V: TRBV27
J: TRBJ1-1
size: .
D: .
CDR3: CASSPVGGDTEAFF
DNA: TGTGCCAGCAGTCCCGTCGGAGGGGACACTGAAGCTTTCTTT

V: TRBV30
J: TRBJ1-1
size: .
D: .
CDR3: CAWSRTEDTEAFF
DNA: TGTGCCTGGAGTCGGACAGAGGACACTGAAGCTTTCTTT

V: TRBV19
J: TRBJ2-5
size: .
D: TRBD1
CDR3: CASSPRQGLETQYF
DNA: TGTGCCAGTAGTCCAAGACAGGGTTTGGAGACCCAGTACTTC

V: TRBV11-1
J: TRBJ2-3
size: .
D: TRBD1
CDR3: CASSKGQAVADTQYF
DNA: TGTGCCAGCAGCAAGGGACAGGCGGTTGCAGATACGCAGTATTTT

V: TRBV6-5
J: TRBJ2-7
size: .
D: .
CDR3: CASSYLVSSYEQYF
DNA: TGTGCCAGCAGTTACCTAGTTAGCTCCTACGAGCAGTACTTC

V: TRBV5-5
J: TRBJ2-7
size: few
D: .
CDR3: CASSLAEYEQYF
DNA: TGTGCCAGCAGCTTGGCTGAATACGAGCAGTACTTC

V: TRBV18
J: TRBJ2-6
size: .
D: TRBD2
CDR3: CASAGWLTSGRPSGANVLTF
DNA: TGTGCCAGCGCAGGGTGGCTGACTAGCGGGAGGCCCTCTGGGGCCAACGTCCTGACTTTC